This TCR beta chain is drawn from a study of lymphopenia after photon versus proton radiotherapy. Using immunoSEQ multiplex PCR, the repertoire was profiled, and TCRdb retains in-frame clones only, with some absent. The profile shows 37,000 or so clones, more than 75% of them singletons. As regards this clone: No antigen is known for it.

Germline V gene sequence: CDR1 SGHNT, CDR2 YENEEA. The CDR3 extends over 13 amino acids. Trimming cost V 4 bases and J 7 bases, with 11 bases left between them. Study-wide results and caveats: Only patients who died were analyzed for survival; proton advantage is unproven. After the lymphocyte nadir, photon-treated repertoires showed oligoclonal expansion, especially of CD8+ Temra cells. A bigger post-nadir fall in TCR diversity correlated inversely with survival time in deceased patients. Photon-treated patients lost naive T cells and TCR diversity; proton-treated stayed stable.

The chain has TRBV11-3 and TRBJ1-3; D is unclear. The sequenced sample was peripheral blood, obtained from a patient treated with photon-based radiotherapy. The TCR originated in a man aged 50-59 years with gastric cancer. CDR3 amino acids: CASSSRTANTIYF. CDR3 in DNA: TGTGCCAGCAGCTCCCGGACGGCGAACACCATATATTTT.